This paragraph reports one T cell receptor (beta chain). The read comes to an end 3 residues before the CDR3 does, leaving the germline J gene to fill in the end. This sample was taken from a study of T cells in women clearing cervical HPV infection. Study in general: Case blood drawn at lesion detection; control blood after infection cleared.

This CDR3 has 14 amino acids. Germline V lookup: CDR1 KGHSH, CDR2 LQKENI. Sequencing used immunoSEQ multiplex PCR; TCRdb keeps in-frame clones, though not all of them. The sample data list about 35,000 clones. The TCR originated in a woman between 18 and 70 years old with a cervical HPV16 infection that either progressed to CIN3+ or cleared (not recorded which). Material: blood buffy coat. The J gene is TRBJ1-1, the V gene TRBV18; 8 bases are shared with TRBD1. CDR3: CASSQGTGSYEAFF. The sequenced part of the CDR3 DNA is TGTGCCAGCTCCCAAGGGACAGGCTCCTACGAG.